This T cell receptor (beta chain) was recovered during a study of cytomegalovirus exposure and HLA in healthy donors. Primers: 60 Vbeta forward and 13 Jbeta reverse. Data came from immunoSEQ multiplex PCR; TCRdb stores just in-frame clones and leaves some out. The data contain some 120,000 clones, roughly three quarters of them singletons. This clone was seen at least ten times. CDR3 size: 15 residues. The V gene's germline CDR1 is MNHNS and CDR2 SASEGT. V was pared by 5 bases and J by 3 bases, with 14 bases between. The TCR sequence derives from a young man in good health and CMV-seronegative. Input material: PBMCs. The chain links TRBV6-1 to TRBJ1-5; D perhaps matches TRBD1 (5 bases). This CDR3 reads CASSFVTGPNQPQHF. CDR3 nucleotide sequence: TGTGCCAGCAGTTTTGTTACAGGCCCCAATCAGCCCCAGCATTTT.